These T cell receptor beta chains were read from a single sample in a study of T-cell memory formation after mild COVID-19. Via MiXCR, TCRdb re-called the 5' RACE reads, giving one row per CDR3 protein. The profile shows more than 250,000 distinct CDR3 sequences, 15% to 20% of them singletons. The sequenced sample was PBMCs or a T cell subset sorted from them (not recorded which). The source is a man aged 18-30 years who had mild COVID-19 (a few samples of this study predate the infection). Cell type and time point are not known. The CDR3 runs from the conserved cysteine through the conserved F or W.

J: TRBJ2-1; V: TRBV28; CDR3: CASRGSGTGNNEQFF
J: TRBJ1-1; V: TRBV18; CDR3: CASSPNQGNTEAFF
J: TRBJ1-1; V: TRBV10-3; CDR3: CATLGTSLEAFF
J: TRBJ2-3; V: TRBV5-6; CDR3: CASSLVGTDRTDTQYF
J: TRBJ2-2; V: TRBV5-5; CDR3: CASSWPSGTNTGELFF
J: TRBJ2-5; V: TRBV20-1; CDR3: CSGGESGETQYF
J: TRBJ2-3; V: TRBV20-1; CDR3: CSARDLGGATTDTQYF
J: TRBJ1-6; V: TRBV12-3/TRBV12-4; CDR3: CASSLAPDREGSPLHF
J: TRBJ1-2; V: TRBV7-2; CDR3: CASSHSNYGYTF
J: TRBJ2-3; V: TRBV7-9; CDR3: CASSPRRGTFTDTQYF
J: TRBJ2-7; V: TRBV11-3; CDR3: CASSSNSGYEQYF
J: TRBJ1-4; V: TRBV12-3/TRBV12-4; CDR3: CASSPPGRANEKLFF
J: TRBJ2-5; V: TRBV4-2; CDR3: CASSQDKGLQETQYF
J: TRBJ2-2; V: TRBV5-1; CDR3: CASSATGTFTGELFF
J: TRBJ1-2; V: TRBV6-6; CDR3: CASRGPDGYTF
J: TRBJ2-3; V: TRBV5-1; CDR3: CASSSRQGADTQYF
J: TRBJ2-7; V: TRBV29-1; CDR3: CSVVGLASYEQYF
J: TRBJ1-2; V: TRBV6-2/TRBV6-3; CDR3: CASTTFSRTPSYGYTF
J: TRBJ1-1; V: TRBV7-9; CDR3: CASSLLQGGMNTEAFF
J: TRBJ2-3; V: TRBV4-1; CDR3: CASSQYASTDTQYF
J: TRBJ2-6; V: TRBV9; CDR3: CASSVALQGWGANVLTF
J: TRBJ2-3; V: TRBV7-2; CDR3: CASLGRPTSTDTQYF
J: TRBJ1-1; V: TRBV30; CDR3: CAWSLGQWDTEAFF
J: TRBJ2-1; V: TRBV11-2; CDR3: CASSPLGQGVDEQFF
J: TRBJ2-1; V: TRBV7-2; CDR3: CASSLSFSGSSYNEQFF
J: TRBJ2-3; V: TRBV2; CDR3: CASRWADTQYF
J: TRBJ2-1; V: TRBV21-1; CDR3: CASSRMTQGEQFF
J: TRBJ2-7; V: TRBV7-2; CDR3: CASSLHYEQYF
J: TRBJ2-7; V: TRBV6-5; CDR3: CASRQGDLSEQYF
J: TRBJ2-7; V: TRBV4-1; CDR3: CASSQPTAGGRSSYEQYF
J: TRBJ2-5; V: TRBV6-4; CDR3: CASSDPTGWETQYF
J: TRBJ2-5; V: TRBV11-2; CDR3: CASSLQAGVETQYF
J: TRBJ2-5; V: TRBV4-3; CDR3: CASSQDPRGVQYF
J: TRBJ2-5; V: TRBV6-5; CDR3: CASSYKAGGETQYF
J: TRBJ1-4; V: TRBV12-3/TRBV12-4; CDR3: CASSFLQSNEKLFF
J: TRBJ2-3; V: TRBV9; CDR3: CASSVGALEDTQYF
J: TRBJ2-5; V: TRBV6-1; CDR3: CASSEGLAGGETQYF
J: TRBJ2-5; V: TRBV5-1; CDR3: CASSWGSQNQETQYF
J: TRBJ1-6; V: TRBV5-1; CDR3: CASSLEQDNSPLHF
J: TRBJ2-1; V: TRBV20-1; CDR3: CSANSPRSESNEQFF
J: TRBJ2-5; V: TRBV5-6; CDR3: CASSYGTGWGETQYF
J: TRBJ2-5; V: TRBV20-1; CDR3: CSAYLDNQETQYF
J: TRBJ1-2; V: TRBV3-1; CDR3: CASSPAGDYGYTF
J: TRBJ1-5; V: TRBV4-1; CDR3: CASSQVSPEGPQHF
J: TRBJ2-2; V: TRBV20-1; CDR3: CSARGAAAGELFF
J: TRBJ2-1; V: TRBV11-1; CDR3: CASSLLRGGAPHEQFF
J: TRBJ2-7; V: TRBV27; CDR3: CASSLVGRYEQYF
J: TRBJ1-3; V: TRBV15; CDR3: CATSRQGFAGNTIYF
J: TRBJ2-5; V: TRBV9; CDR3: CASSVAGPQETQYF
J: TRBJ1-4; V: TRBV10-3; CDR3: CAIAAGNEKLFF
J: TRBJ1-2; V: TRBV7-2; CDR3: CASSLGGQLYGYTF
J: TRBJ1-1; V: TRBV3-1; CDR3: CASSQDLGTAEAFF
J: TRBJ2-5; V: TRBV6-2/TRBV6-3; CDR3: CASSGGSQTQYF